The 24 T cell receptor beta chains below come from one sample, sequenced in a study of cytomegalovirus exposure and HLA in healthy donors. In the PCR, 60 Vbeta and 13 Jbeta primers were used. Profiled with immunoSEQ multiplex PCR; TCRdb holds only in-frame clones, not every one. The table records about 160,000 clones, 60% to 80% of them present only once. Material: PBMCs. These TCRs come from a woman in her 50s in good health and CMV-seropositive.

The chain recombines TRBV6-1 with TRBJ2-7; D possibly corresponds to TRBD2 (6 bases). V shed 5 bases and J shed 3 bases, with 11 bases lying between them. The CDR3 extends over 13 amino acids. From germline, CDR1 is MNHNS and CDR2 SASEGT. CDR3: CASSRGGVYEQYF. DNA for the CDR3: TGTGCCAGCAGTCGAGGCGGGGTCTACGAGCAGTACTTC.

The CDR3 protein is CASSVWELAGKSSYNEQFF. CDR3 nucleotides: TGTGCCAGCAGTGTATGGGAACTAGCGGGTAAGAGCTCCTACAATGAGCAGTTCTTC. The chain employs TRBV2 and TRBJ2-1, with 9 bases identical to TRBD2. V was clipped by 4 bases and J by 0 bases; unmatched bases: 13. This CDR3 has 19 amino acids. Germline values: CDR1 SNHLY, CDR2 FYNNEI.

The gene calls are TRBV2 and TRBJ2-5, with D unresolved. TRBJ2-7 matches the DNA end more closely, so the J call is doubtful. Germline CDR1 reads SNHLY; CDR2 reads FYNNEI. CDR3 length: 13 amino acids. The CDR3 sequence: CASTLHSYYEQYF. CDR3 nucleotides: TGTGCCAGCACCCTCCATTCTTATTACGAGCAGTACTTC.

The J gene is TRBJ1-1, the V gene TRBV7-9; D perhaps matches TRBD1 (5 bases). Between the trimmed V and J ends, which lost 4 bases and 3 bases, there was a span of 12 bases. In germline, CDR1 is SEHNR, CDR2 FQNEAQ (reference sequence). The CDR3 is 14 residues long. CDR3 sequence: CASSSSGAYTEAFF. DNA of the CDR3: TGTGCCAGCAGCTCCAGTGGGGCCTACACTGAAGCTTTCTTT.

This clone was seen just once. The genes are TRBV28 and TRBJ2-3, with 11 bases identical to TRBD2. Germline values: CDR1 MDHEN, CDR2 SYDVKM. Trimming removed 5 bases from V and 1 base from J; junction bases left unmatched: 8. The CDR3 is 17 residues long. CDR3 region: CASSMISGGAGTDTQYF. As DNA, the CDR3 is TGTGCCAGCAGTATGATTAGCGGGGGGGCGGGCACAGATACGCAGTATTTT. Using reference TRBV28 and TRBJ2-3 for the parts outside the CDR3, the full variable domain is DVKVTQSSRYLVKRTGEKVFLECVQDMDHENMFWYRQDPGLGLRLIYFSYDVKMKEKGDIPEGYSVSREKKERFSLILESASTNQTSMYLCASSMISGGAGTDTQYFGPGTRLTVL.

The genes are TRBV28 and TRBJ2-5; 8 bases match TRBD2. The CDR3 has 14 amino acids. Germline CDR1 and CDR2: MDHEN and SYDVKM. J gave up 6 bases and V 5 bases, and 8 bases lay outside the gene matches. CDR3 coding DNA: TGTGCCAGCAGTCCCTTCAGCGGGGGAAAGACCCAGTACTTC. It is translated as CASSPFSGGKTQYF.

This sequence joins TRBV7-2 and TRBJ2-4, with D unclear. The V gene's germline CDR1 is SGHTA and CDR2 FQGNSA. The CDR3 spans 16 residues. V lost 0 bases and J lost 0, with 9 bases in between. The CDR3 DNA reads TGTGCCAGCAGCTTAGCAGGCCGACTAGCCAAAAACATTCAGTACTTC. As protein: CASSLAGRLAKNIQYF.

The gene calls are TRBV7-8 and TRBJ2-5; 10 positions match TRBD1. CDR1 and CDR2 from the germline V gene are SGHVS and FQNEAQ. This CDR3 is 13 amino acids long. The trim removed 5 bases at V and 4 bases at J, leaving 1 base unmatched. As DNA, the CDR3 is TGTGCCAGCAGCCGGACAGGGGGAGAGACCCAGTACTTC. As protein: CASSRTGGETQYF.

The chain recombines TRBV2 with TRBJ2-2; TRBD1 agrees at 7 bases. The CDR3 is made up of 15 amino acids. J lost 5 bases, V lost 4 bases, and 7 bases had no gene match. Germline CDR1 and CDR2: SNHLY and FYNNEI. CDR3 nucleotides: TGTGCCAGCAGTGGTGGTAGGGGGCTAACCGGGGAGCTGTTTTTT. Translation gives CASSGGRGLTGELFF.

CDR3 sequence (DNA): TGTGCCATCAGTGAACGGGGGTTCGAGCAGTACTTC. This sequence encodes CAISERGFEQYF. The chain links TRBV10-3 to TRBJ2-7, with D tentatively TRBD2 (6 bases). Germline values: CDR1 ENHRY, CDR2 SYGVKD. V was pared by 3 bases and J by 6 bases, with 9 bases between. This CDR3 comprises 12 residues.

To note about this clone: Within the sample, other DNA sequences also encode this same CDR3. This chain joins TRBV15 and TRBJ2-7, with 11 bases identical to TRBD2. CDR1 and CDR2 from the germline V gene are LNHNV and YYDKDF (reference sequence). With V trimmed by 0 bases and J by 6 bases, 4 bases remained unmatched. The CDR3 spans 15 residues. CDR3 DNA sequence: TGTGCCACCAGCAGAGATTTAGCGGGGGGGCTCGAGCAGTACTTC. Protein sequence: CATSRDLAGGLEQYF. The entire variable domain, with the rest obtained from reference TRBV15 and TRBJ2-7, is as follows: DAMVIQNPRYQVTQFGKPVTLSCSQTLNHNVMYWYQQKSSQAPKLLFHYYDKDFNNEADTPDNFQSRRPNTSFCFLDIRSPGLGDTAMYLCATSRDLAGGLEQYFGPGTRLTVT.

The rearrangement joins TRBV7-3 to TRBJ2-3; D possibly corresponds to TRBD2 (5 bases). V gave up 5 bases and J gave up 10 bases, with 19 bases separating them. CDR1 and CDR2 from the germline V gene are SGHTA and FQGTGA. The CDR3 covers 14 residues. In nucleotides, the CDR3 is TGTGCCAGCAGCCTAAATTCCCCACTAGACGCGCAGTATTTT. Translated, it gives CASSLNSPLDAQYF. Looking up the rest from reference TRBV7-3 and TRBJ2-3 gives the full variable domain: GAGVSQTPSNKVTEKGKYVELRCDPISGHTALYWYRQSLGQGPEFLIYFQGTGAADDSGLPNDRFFAVRPEGSVSTLKIQRTERGDSAVYLCASSLNSPLDAQYFGPGTRLTVL.

The genes are TRBV19 and TRBJ1-4, with 9 bases matching TRBD1. Trimming took 5 bases from V and 5 from J; bases not matched to a gene: 6. The CDR3 is 15 amino acids. CDR1 is LNHDA and CDR2 is SQIVND in the germline V gene (reference sequence). In DNA, the CDR3 is TGTGCCAGTAGTTTACTGACAGGGGGGAATGAAAAACTGTTTTTT. Its protein product is CASSLLTGGNEKLFF.

The CDR3 sequence is CASSLAGGLYNEQFF. CDR3 nucleotide sequence: TGTGCCAGCTCCTTAGCGGGAGGCTTATACAATGAGCAGTTCTTC. The chain is built from TRBV18 and TRBJ2-1; 10 bases fit TRBD2. The CDR3 is made up of 15 amino acids. J was trimmed by 4 bases and V by 6 bases; bases with no gene match: 6. The V gene's germline CDR1 is KGHSH and CDR2 LQKENI.

V usage is TRBV5-4 and J usage is TRBJ2-2, with a possible D match to TRBD1 (5 bases). V shed 0 bases and J shed 5 bases, with 17 bases lying between them. CDR3 length: 17 residues. The germline CDR1 and CDR2 sequences are SGHNT and YYREEE (reference sequence). CDR3 region: CASSLDFGRARTGELFF. CDR3 in DNA: TGTGCCAGCAGCTTGGACTTTGGCAGGGCCCGAACCGGGGAGCTGTTTTTT.

This clone was counted once. This rearrangement joins TRBV28 to TRBJ1-1; D is possibly TRBD1 (6 bases). The CDR3 totals 14 residues. V was clipped by 4 bases and J by 2 bases, with 11 bases between them. CDR1 and CDR2 from the germline V gene are MDHEN and SYDVKM. CDR3 nucleotides: TGTGCCAGCAGTTCGCCGACAGGAAACACTGAAGCTTTCTTT. Translated: CASSSPTGNTEAFF.

This chain joins TRBV9 and TRBJ2-3; 8 bases fit TRBD1. V trimming: 8 bases; J trimming: 6 bases; junction bases outside the gene matches: 8. Looked up from germline, CDR1 is SGDLS and CDR2 is YYNGEE. The CDR3 totals 13 residues. DNA for the CDR3: TGTGCCAGTCAGGGGGCGAGGGCGGATACGCAGTATTTT. This gives the protein CASQGARADTQYF.

The rearrangement links TRBV4-1 to TRBJ2-7, with 12 bases that match TRBD2. V trimming: 3 bases; J trimming: 2 bases; junction bases outside the gene matches: 5. This CDR3 comprises 16 residues. Germline CDR1 reads MGHRA; CDR2 reads YSYEKL. The CDR3 protein is CASSHTLAGGPYEQYF. The DNA of the CDR3 is TGCGCCAGCAGCCACACACTAGCGGGGGGTCCCTACGAGCAGTACTTC.

V usage is TRBV5-6 and J usage is TRBJ1-2; a possible D gene is TRBD1 (5 bases). CDR1 and CDR2 (germline): SGHDT, YYEEEE. Trimming left V 1 base short and J 3 bases short, with 13 bases between. This CDR3 has 15 residues. Written as DNA, the CDR3 is TGTGCCAGCAGCTTGACCGGGGGAGAAGACTATGGCTACACCTTC. Protein: CASSLTGGEDYGYTF.

This clone was observed a handful of times. The V and J genes are TRBV11-2 and TRBJ2-7, with D hard to call. V was trimmed by 1 base and J by 6 bases, leaving 10 bases between them. Germline V gene lookup returns CDR1 SGHAT and CDR2 FQNNGV. The CDR3 runs to 13 residues. Written as DNA, the CDR3 is TGTGCCAGCAGCTTAGCCCCCCGGGTCGAGCAGTACTTC. This sequence encodes CASSLAPRVEQYF.

The J gene is TRBJ2-4, the V gene TRBV4-3, with a weak D call TRBD1 (5 bases). Trimming removed 0 bases from V and 0 bases from J, with 12 bases in between. This CDR3 has 17 residues. Germline CDR1 is LGHNA and CDR2 is YSLEER. CDR3 loop: CASSQDLTALAKNIQYF. The CDR3 nucleotides are TGCGCCAGCAGCCAAGATCTGACAGCTCTAGCCAAAAACATTCAGTACTTC.

The J gene is TRBJ1-4, the V gene TRBV7-9, with D possibly matching TRBD1 (5 bases). Trimming took 4 bases from V and 6 from J, leaving 15 bases between them. This CDR3 comprises 15 residues. Germline V gene lookup returns CDR1 SEHNR and CDR2 FQNEAQ (reference sequence). This CDR3 reads CASSYGTPGDEKLFF. The CDR3 coding sequence is TGTGCCAGCAGCTATGGGACTCCGGGCGATGAAAAACTGTTTTTT.

The chain recombines TRBV6-5 with TRBJ1-1, with 7 bases that match TRBD1. V lost 4 bases, J lost 1 base, and 3 bases stayed unmatched. Germline CDR1 and CDR2: MNHEY and SVGAGI. The length of the CDR3 is 14 residues. CDR3 residues: CASSSGTENTEAFF. In DNA, the CDR3 is TGTGCCAGCAGTTCAGGGACAGAGAACACTGAAGCTTTCTTT.

This clone was picked up one time. The V and J genes are TRBV9 and TRBJ2-3, with 7 nucleotides matching TRBD1. V dropped 2 bases and J dropped 5; count of bases not matched to a gene: 2. The CDR3 extends over 13 amino acids. Looked up from germline, CDR1 is SGDLS and CDR2 is YYNGEE. CDR3 protein: CASSVGDRDTQYF. In nucleotides, the CDR3 is TGTGCCAGCAGCGTCGGGGACAGAGATACGCAGTATTTT.